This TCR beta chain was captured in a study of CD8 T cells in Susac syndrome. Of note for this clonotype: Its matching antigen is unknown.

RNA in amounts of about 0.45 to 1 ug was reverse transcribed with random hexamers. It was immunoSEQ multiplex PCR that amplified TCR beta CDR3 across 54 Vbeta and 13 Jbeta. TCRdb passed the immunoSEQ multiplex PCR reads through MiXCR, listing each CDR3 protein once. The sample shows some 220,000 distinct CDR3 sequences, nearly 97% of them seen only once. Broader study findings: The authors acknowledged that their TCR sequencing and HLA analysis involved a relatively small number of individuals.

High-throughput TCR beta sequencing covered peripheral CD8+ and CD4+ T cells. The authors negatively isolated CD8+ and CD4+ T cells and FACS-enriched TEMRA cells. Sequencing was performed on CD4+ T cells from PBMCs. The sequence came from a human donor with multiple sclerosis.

The CDR3 coding sequence is TGTGCCAGCAGCGTAGATCCCAGGGGAGGAGGCTACACCTTC. Amino acid sequence: CASSVDPRGGGYTF. The J gene is TRBJ1-2, the V gene TRBV9; weak D call: TRBD1 (6 bases). V gave up 0 bases and J gave up 8 bases, with 14 bases separating them. This CDR3 region has 14 residues. Germline V gene sequence: CDR1 SGDLS, CDR2 YYNGEE.